Each of the 24 T cell receptor beta chains below was sequenced from the same sample in a study of cytomegalovirus exposure and HLA in healthy donors. 60 Vbeta and 13 Jbeta primers were used in PCR. Generated by immunoSEQ multiplex PCR, the TCRdb table keeps only in-frame clones and is missing some. The sample table sets out 100,000 to 150,000 clones. The specimen sequenced was PBMCs. The source of these receptors is a man aged 25-45 years in good health and CMV-seronegative.

The chain couples TRBV2 to TRBJ2-5; 7 bases line up with TRBD2. With 0 bases clipped from V and 5 bases from J, the junction kept 3 bases outside the gene matches. Germline loops: CDR1 SNHLY, CDR2 FYNNEI. This CDR3 spans 14 amino acids. Written as DNA, the CDR3 is TGTGCCAGCAGTGAAGCCGTGGGAGGGGAGACCCAGTACTTC. Protein: CASSEAVGGETQYF. Full variable domain (missing parts from reference TRBV2 and TRBJ2-5): EPEVTQTPSHQVTQMGQEVILRCVPISNHLYFYWYRQILGQKVEFLVSFYNNEISEKSEIFDDQFSVERPDGSNFTLKIRSTKLEDSAMYFCASSEAVGGETQYFGPGTRLLVL.

The chain joins TRBV20-1 to TRBJ1-5; D possibly corresponds to TRBD1 (6 bases). V was clipped by 6 bases and J by 6 bases, with 9 bases between them. CDR3 length: 11 amino acids. Looked up from germline, CDR1 is DFQATT and CDR2 is SNEGSKA (reference sequence). The CDR3 region has the DNA TGCAGTGCGGCGACAGGTCAGCCCCAGCATTTT. As protein: CSAATGQPQHF.

The chain joins TRBV9 to TRBJ2-5; maybe TRBD1 (5 bases). Trimming took off 0 bases at V and 5 bases at J, with 11 bases between the two ends. Germline V gene lookup returns CDR1 SGDLS and CDR2 YYNGEE. The CDR3 consists of 14 residues. CDR3 region: CASSVAGFGETQYF. The CDR3 DNA reads as TGTGCCAGCAGCGTAGCAGGGTTTGGCGAGACCCAGTACTTC.

The chain carries TRBV6-1 and TRBJ1-5; weak D call: TRBD1 (6 bases). The CDR3 covers 15 residues. Germline lookup yields CDR1 MNHNS and CDR2 SASEGT. V gave up 6 bases and J gave up 7 bases, with 19 bases separating them. In DNA form, the CDR3 reads TGTGCCAGCAGCTGGGGGCAGGGGTTGGGGCAGCCCCAGCATTTT. It translates to CASSWGQGLGQPQHF.

The chain joins TRBV4-2 to TRBJ2-2; possible D gene TRBD1, 6 bases. Germline V lookup: CDR1 LGHNA, CDR2 YNFKEQ. The CDR3 is 19 amino acids. The V end was cut by 2 bases, the J end by 2 bases, with 21 bases between. The CDR3 sequence is CASSQLPPFFRGNTGELFF. Here the CDR3 DNA reads TGTGCCAGCAGCCAATTGCCCCCTTTTTTCAGGGGTAACACCGGGGAGCTGTTTTTT.

The V and J genes are TRBV5-1 and TRBJ2-3; 11 positions match TRBD1. The V and J ends lost 4 bases and 6 bases, in that order; junction bases with no gene match: 4. This CDR3 spans 14 amino acids. Looked up from germline, CDR1 is SGHRS and CDR2 is YFSETQ. The chain's CDR3 is CASSPGQGVDTQYF. DNA for the CDR3: TGCGCCAGCAGCCCGGGACAGGGGGTGGATACGCAGTATTTT.

The chain recombines TRBV5-1 with TRBJ2-3; no clear D. V lost 4 bases to trimming and J lost 0 bases, with 9 bases between them. The CDR3 spans 14 residues. CDR1 is SGHRS and CDR2 is YFSETQ in the germline V gene. In DNA form, the CDR3 reads TGCGCCAGCAGCCCCGAGACAAGCACAGATACGCAGTATTTT. This codes for CASSPETSTDTQYF.

The rearrangement uses TRBV6-5 and TRBJ1-3; TRBD1 agrees at 8 bases. V gave up 6 bases and J gave up 3 bases; unmatched junction bases: 4. From germline, CDR1 is MNHEY and CDR2 SVGAGI. This CDR3 comprises 14 residues. This chain's CDR3 is CASSPTGVGNTIYF. The CDR3 DNA is TGTGCCAGCAGCCCGACAGGGGTTGGAAACACCATATATTTT.

The genes are TRBV4-2 and TRBJ2-1; D might be TRBD1 (6 bases). CDR3 length: 14 residues. The V and J ends lost 3 bases and 8 bases respectively, with 14 bases between them. Germline CDR1 LGHNA, CDR2 YNFKEQ. CDR3 loop: CASSQYEGGHEQFF. CDR3 in DNA: TGTGCCAGCAGCCAGTATGAAGGGGGTCATGAGCAGTTCTTC.

The chain joins TRBV28 to TRBJ1-1; 8 bases fit TRBD1. This CDR3 contains 16 residues. Trimming at V came to 5 bases and at J to 8 bases, leaving 16 bases not matched to a gene. Germline V gene lookup returns CDR1 MDHEN and CDR2 SYDVKM. In DNA, the CDR3 is TGTGCCAGCAGTCTCCATGGACAGGGTTCAGGACCCGAAGCTTTCTTT. It codes for CASSLHGQGSGPEAFF. Variable domain in full (rest from reference TRBV28 and TRBJ1-1): DVKVTQSSRYLVKRTGEKVFLECVQDMDHENMFWYRQDPGLGLRLIYFSYDVKMKEKGDIPEGYSVSREKKERFSLILESASTNQTSMYLCASSLHGQGSGPEAFFGQGTRLTVV.

The chain employs TRBV21-1 and TRBJ2-3; the table's D gene call, TRBD2, was not cross checked with the DNA. TRBV21-1 corresponds to a pseudogene. This CDR3 is 18 amino acids long. The DNA for the CDR3 is TGTGCCAGCAGCAAACTAACTAGCGGGAGGCTTTGCACAGATACGCAGTATTTT. Amino acids: CASSKLTSGRLCTDTQYF.

The chain is built from TRBV7-2 and TRBJ2-7; TRBD2 aligns across 10 bases. Trimming took 5 bases from V and 0 from J; bases not matched to a gene: 1. The germline V gene has CDR1 SGHTA and CDR2 FQGNSA. This CDR3 contains 14 residues. The CDR3 coding sequence is TGTGCCAGCAGCCGACTAGCGGGCTCCTACGAGCAGTACTTC. This codes for CASSRLAGSYEQYF. The entire variable domain, with the rest obtained from reference TRBV7-2 and TRBJ2-7, is as follows: GAGVSQSPSNKVTEKGKDVELRCDPISGHTALYWYRQSLGQGLEFLIYFQGNSAPDKSGLPSDRFSAERTGGSVSTLTIQRTQQEDSAVYLCASSRLAGSYEQYFGPGTRLTVT.

This chain joins TRBV5-6 and TRBJ1-1; D unclear. The CDR3 runs to 13 residues. Germline V gene sequence: CDR1 SGHDT, CDR2 YYEEEE. Trimming left V 3 bases short and J 4 bases short, with 10 bases between. The CDR3 loop is CASSSGLSTEAFF. DNA for the CDR3: TGTGCCAGCAGCTCCGGGTTAAGCACTGAAGCTTTCTTT.

The chain recombines TRBV7-2 with TRBJ2-3, with D hard to call. This CDR3 contains 14 residues. The germline V gene encodes CDR1 SGHTA and CDR2 FQGNSA. V shed 5 bases and J shed 3 bases, with 12 bases lying between them. DNA for the CDR3: TGTGCCAGCAGCGGCACCGTCGGGACAGATACGCAGTATTTT. Protein: CASSGTVGTDTQYF.

V usage is TRBV4-2 and J usage is TRBJ1-5; D call uncertain. V shed 0 bases and J shed 2 bases, with 8 bases lying between them. The CDR3 loop spans 15 amino acids. Germline V gene data show CDR1 as LGHNA and CDR2 as YNFKEQ. Here the CDR3 DNA reads TGTGCCAGCAGCCAAGAAGTTAGAGGCAATCAGCCCCAGCATTTT. Amino acids: CASSQEVRGNQPQHF.

V gene TRBV5-4 combines with J gene TRBJ2-3; TRBD2 matches 7 bases. Trimming took 6 bases from V and 3 from J; bases not matched to a gene: 7. This CDR3 has 14 amino acids. Germline CDR1 SGHNT, CDR2 YYREEE (reference sequence). The CDR3 spells CASTPGGRTDTQYF. CDR3 DNA sequence: TGTGCCAGCACCCCGGGCGGGAGAACAGATACGCAGTATTTT.

The chain combines TRBV28 with TRBJ2-5, with 14 bases matching TRBD2. Looked up from germline, CDR1 is MDHEN and CDR2 is SYDVKM. The CDR3 loop spans 16 amino acids. V lost 7 bases to trimming and J lost 8 bases; unmatched junction nucleotides: 12. The CDR3, as DNA: TGTGCCAGCATCCCGGGGACTAGCGGGAGATCCCAAACCCAGTACTTC. Amino acids: CASIPGTSGRSQTQYF.

This chain joins TRBV25-1 and TRBJ1-6, with D perhaps TRBD1 (6 bases). V lost 6 bases and J 7 bases, leaving 16 bases between the germline ends. The CDR3 consists of 15 residues. Germline V gives CDR1 MGHDK, CDR2 SYGVNS. The DNA for the CDR3 is TGTGCCAGCAGAGAGACAGGTCCCCTCAATTCACCCCTCCACTTT. Protein: CASRETGPLNSPLHF.

The J gene is TRBJ2-1, the V gene TRBV6-6; a possible D gene is TRBD2 (5 bases). Germline V lookup: CDR1 MNHNY, CDR2 SVGAGI (reference sequence). The CDR3 sequence is 16 residues long. V lost 4 bases and J 5 bases, leaving 18 bases between the germline ends. CDR3 region: CASSFAGIGWDNEQFF. CDR3 nucleotide sequence: TGTGCCAGCAGTTTTGCCGGGATAGGGTGGGACAATGAGCAGTTCTTC.

Notes on this clone: The same CDR3 is also encoded by other DNA sequences in this sample. V gene TRBV5-1 combines with J gene TRBJ2-7; TRBD1 matches at 10 bases. This CDR3 is built from 18 residues. In germline, CDR1 is SGHRS, CDR2 YFSETQ. V trimming: 5 bases; J trimming: 7 bases; junction bases outside the gene matches: 21. The CDR3 DNA follows: TGCGCCAGCAGTTTACAAAGCTCCCCGGGACAGGGGTTCTATGAGCAGTACTTC. Residues: CASSLQSSPGQGFYEQYF. Variable domain in full (rest from reference TRBV5-1 and TRBJ2-7): KAGVTQTPRYLIKTRGQQVTLSCSPISGHRSVSWYQQTPGQGLQFLFEYFSETQRNKGNFPGRFSGRQFSNSRSEMNVSTLELGDSALYLCASSLQSSPGQGFYEQYFGPGTRLTVT.

Turning to this clone: The sample has other DNA sequences that encode this CDR3 too. This rearrangement joins TRBV7-9 to TRBJ2-7; D is unclear. V was shortened by 1 base and J by 1 base, with 5 bases between the two germline ends. This CDR3 is 13 amino acids long. Germline V gene lookup returns CDR1 SEHNR and CDR2 FQNEAQ (reference sequence). The CDR3 here is CASSLGDSYEQYF. As DNA, the CDR3 is TGTGCCAGCAGCTTAGGCGATTCCTACGAGCAGTACTTC. Based on the CDR3 plus reference TRBV7-9 and TRBJ2-7, the full variable domain is DTGVSQNPRHKITKRGQNVTFRCDPISEHNRLYWYRQTLGQGPEFLTYFQNEAQLEKSRLLSDRFSAERPKGSFSTLEIQRTEQGDSAMYLCASSLGDSYEQYFGPGTRLTVT.

This chain uses TRBV19 with TRBJ1-1, with TRBD1 as a possible D gene (5 bases). V was trimmed by 3 bases and J by 4 bases, leaving 6 bases between them. CDR3 length equals 12 residues. Looked up from germline, CDR1 is LNHDA and CDR2 is SQIVND (reference sequence). In DNA, the CDR3 is TGTGCCAGTAGTATGGGGGGCACTGAAGCTTTCTTT. Translated, it gives CASSMGGTEAFF. The full variable domain, rest sourced from reference TRBV19 and TRBJ1-1, is DGGITQSPKYLFRKEGQNVTLSCEQNLNHDAMYWYRQDPGQGLRLIYYSQIVNDFQKGDIAEGYSVSREKKESFPLTVTSAQKNPTAFYLCASSMGGTEAFFGQGTRLTVV.

The rearrangement joins TRBV6-5 to TRBJ2-1; 7 nucleotides match TRBD2. CDR1 MNHEY and CDR2 SVGAGI come from the germline V gene. The CDR3 has 12 amino acids. The trim removed 6 bases at V and 8 bases at J, leaving 4 bases unmatched. The CDR3 region has the DNA TGTGCCAGCAGCCCCAGCGGGGATGAGCAGTTCTTC. Protein product: CASSPSGDEQFF.

The chain is built from TRBV19 and TRBJ2-3, with D perhaps matching TRBD1 (5 bases). V was pared by 0 bases and J by 0 bases, with 7 bases between. CDR1 LNHDA and CDR2 SQIVND come from the germline V gene (reference sequence). This CDR3 has 15 residues. DNA for the CDR3: TGTGCCAGTAGTATAGATCAGGGAAGCACAGATACGCAGTATTTT. Encoded protein: CASSIDQGSTDTQYF.